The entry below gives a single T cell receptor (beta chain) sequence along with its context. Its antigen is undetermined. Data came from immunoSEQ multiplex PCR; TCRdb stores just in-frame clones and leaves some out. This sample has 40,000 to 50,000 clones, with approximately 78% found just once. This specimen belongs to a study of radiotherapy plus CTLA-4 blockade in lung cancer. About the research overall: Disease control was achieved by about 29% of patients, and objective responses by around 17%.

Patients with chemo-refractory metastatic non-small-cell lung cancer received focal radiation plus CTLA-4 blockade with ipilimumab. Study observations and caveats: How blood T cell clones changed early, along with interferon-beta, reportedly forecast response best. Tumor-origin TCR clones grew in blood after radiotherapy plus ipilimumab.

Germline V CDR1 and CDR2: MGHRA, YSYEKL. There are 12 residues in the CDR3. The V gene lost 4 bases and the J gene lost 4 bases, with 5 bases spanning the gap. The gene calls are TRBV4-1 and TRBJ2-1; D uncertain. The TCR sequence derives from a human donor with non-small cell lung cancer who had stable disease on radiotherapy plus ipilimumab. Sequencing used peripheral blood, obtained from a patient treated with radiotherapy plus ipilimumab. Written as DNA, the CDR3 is TGCGCCAGCAGCCCGCGGTACAATGAGCAGTTCTTC. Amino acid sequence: CASSPRYNEQFF.